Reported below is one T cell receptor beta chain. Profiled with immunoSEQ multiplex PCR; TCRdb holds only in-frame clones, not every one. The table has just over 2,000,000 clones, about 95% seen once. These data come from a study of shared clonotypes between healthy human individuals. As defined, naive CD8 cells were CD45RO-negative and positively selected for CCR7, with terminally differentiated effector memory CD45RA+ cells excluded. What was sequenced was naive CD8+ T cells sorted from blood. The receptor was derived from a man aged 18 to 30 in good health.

CDR3 bases: TGTGCCAGCAGTTTATCCCAACCCTTTAGCGGGCCGTACCAAGAGACCCAGTACTTC. Its protein is CASSLSQPFSGPYQETQYF. The chain uses TRBV27 and TRBJ2-5; 7 bases line up with TRBD2. CDR3 size: 19 residues. Germline lookup yields CDR1 MNHEY and CDR2 SMNVEV (reference sequence). Trimming took 0 bases from V and 0 from J; bases not matched to a gene: 13.